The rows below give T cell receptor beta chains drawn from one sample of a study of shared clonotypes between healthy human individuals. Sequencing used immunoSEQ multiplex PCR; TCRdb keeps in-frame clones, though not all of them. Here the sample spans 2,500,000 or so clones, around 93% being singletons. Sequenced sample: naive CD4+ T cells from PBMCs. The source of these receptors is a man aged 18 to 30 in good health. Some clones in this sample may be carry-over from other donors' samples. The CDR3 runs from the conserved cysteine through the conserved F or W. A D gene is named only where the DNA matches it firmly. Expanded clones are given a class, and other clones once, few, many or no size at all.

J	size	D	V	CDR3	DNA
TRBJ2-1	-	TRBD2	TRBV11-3	CASSLFGGSSYNEQFF	TGTGCCAGCAGTCTATTCGGGGGGAGCTCCTACAATGAGCAGTTCTTC
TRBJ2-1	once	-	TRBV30	CAWSENEQFF	TGTGCCTGGAGTGAGAATGAGCAGTTCTTC
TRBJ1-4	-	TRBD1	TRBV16	CGRAETGEEKLFF	TGTGGCAGGGCAGAGACAGGGGAGGAAAAACTGTTTTTT
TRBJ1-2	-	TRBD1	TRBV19	CASMGQGAYGYTF	TGTGCCAGTATGGGACAGGGGGCATATGGCTACACCTTC
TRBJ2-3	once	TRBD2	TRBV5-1	CASSLRGTSGNPDTQYF	TGCGCCAGCAGCTTGAGGGGGACTAGCGGGAACCCAGATACGCAGTATTTT
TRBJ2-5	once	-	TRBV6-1	CASSETNLKLAQRYF	TGTGCCAGCAGTGAAACCAATTTGAAACTAGCCCAAAGGTACTTC
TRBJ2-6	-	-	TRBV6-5	CASSLTAGSGANVLTF	TGTGCCAGCAGTTTGACGGCGGGCTCTGGGGCCAACGTCCTGACTTTC
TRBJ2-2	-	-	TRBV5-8	CASSLVFAPRDTGELFF	TGTGCCAGCAGCTTGGTGTTTGCGCCGAGAGACACCGGGGAGCTGTTTTTT
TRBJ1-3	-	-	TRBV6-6	CASSYEVAGNTIYF	TGTGCCAGCAGTTACGAGGTTGCGGGAAACACCATATATTTT
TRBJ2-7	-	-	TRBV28	CASSSLEYEQYF	TGTGCCAGCAGTTCCCTAGAATACGAGCAGTACTTC
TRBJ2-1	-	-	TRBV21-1	CASFLTRSGSYNEQFF	TGTGCCAGCTTCCTAACTCGTAGCGGTTCCTACAATGAGCAGTTCTTC
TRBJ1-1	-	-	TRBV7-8	CASSYQGNTEAFF	TGTGCCAGCAGCTACCAGGGGAACACTGAAGCTTTCTTT
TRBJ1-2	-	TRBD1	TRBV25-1	CASSNTGTVKEEGYTF	TGTGCCAGCAGTAATACCGGGACAGTAAAGGAGGAGGGCTACACCTTC
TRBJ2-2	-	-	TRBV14	CASSHQLDNTGELFF	TGTGCCAGCAGCCATCAACTAGACAACACCGGGGAGCTGTTTTTT
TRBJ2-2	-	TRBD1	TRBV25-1	CASTRTGLNTGELFF	TGTGCCAGCACACGGACAGGGCTTAACACCGGGGAGCTGTTTTTT
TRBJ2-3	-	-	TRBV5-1	CASGRGGPSTDTQYF	TGCGCCAGCGGCCGAGGTGGGCCTAGCACAGATACGCAGTATTTT
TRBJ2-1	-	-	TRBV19	CASSMRGPSEQFF	TGTGCCAGTAGTATGCGGGGCCCCTCGGAGCAGTTCTTC
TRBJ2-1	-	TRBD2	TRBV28	CASSILAGGPSWQFF	TGTGCCAGCAGTATACTAGCGGGAGGCCCCTCGTGGCAGTTCTTC
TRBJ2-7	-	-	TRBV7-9	CASSFVSSYEQYF	TGTGCCAGCAGCTTTGTTAGCTCCTACGAGCAGTACTTC
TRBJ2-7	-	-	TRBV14	CASSQTGPEQYF	TGTGCCAGCAGCCAAACAGGGCCCGAGCAGTACTTC
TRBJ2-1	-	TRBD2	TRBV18	CASSPASPTSGRGYNEQFF	TGTGCCAGCTCACCAGCTTCGCCGACTAGCGGGAGGGGATACAATGAGCAGTTCTTC
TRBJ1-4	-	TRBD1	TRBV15	CATSRDKYQSLTGPSEKLFF	TGTGCCACCAGCAGAGATAAGTATCAGAGCCTGACAGGGCCGAGTGAAAAACTGTTTTTT
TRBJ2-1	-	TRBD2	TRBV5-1	CASSLGPLTSGSPNEQFF	TGCGCCAGCAGCTTGGGGCCTCTGACTAGCGGGAGTCCCAATGAGCAGTTCTTC
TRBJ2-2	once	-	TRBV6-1	CASKAWGGELFF	TGTGCCAGCAAGGCCTGGGGCGGGGAGCTGTTTTTT
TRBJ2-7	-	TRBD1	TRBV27	CASSPGQGVVYEQYF	TGTGCCAGCAGTCCCGGACAGGGGGTGGTCTACGAGCAGTACTTC
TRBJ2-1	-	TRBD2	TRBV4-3	CASSQSSGTYNEQFF	TGCGCCAGCAGCCAATCTAGCGGGACCTACAATGAGCAGTTCTTC
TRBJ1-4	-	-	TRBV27	CATKGQPHEKLFF	TGTGCCACCAAGGGGCAGCCACATGAAAAACTGTTTTTT
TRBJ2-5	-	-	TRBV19	CASSIQGSWETQYF	TGTGCCAGTAGTATTCAGGGGTCGTGGGAGACCCAGTACTTC
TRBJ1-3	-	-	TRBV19	CASRPTARGNTIYF	TGTGCCAGTAGGCCAACTGCCCGCGGAAACACCATATATTTT
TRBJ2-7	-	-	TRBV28	CASILSPQGSSYEQYF	TGTGCCAGCATACTCTCCCCCCAGGGGAGCTCCTACGAGCAGTACTTC
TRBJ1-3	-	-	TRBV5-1	CASRVMAPEGPNTIYF	TGCGCCAGCCGTGTAATGGCGCCGGAGGGACCAAACACCATATATTTT
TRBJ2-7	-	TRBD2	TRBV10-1	CASSEGGRSYEQYF	TGCGCCAGCAGTGAGGGCGGGAGATCCTACGAGCAGTACTTC
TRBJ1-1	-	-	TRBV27	CASSKGLIHGRNTEAFF	TGTGCCAGCAGTAAGGGACTCATCCACGGGAGGAACACTGAAGCTTTCTTT
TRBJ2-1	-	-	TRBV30	CAWSVTGGVRSYNEQFF	TGTGCCTGGAGTGTAACTGGGGGAGTCAGGTCCTACAATGAGCAGTTCTTC
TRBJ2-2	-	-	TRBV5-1	CASSLVRSGGSFANTGELFF	TGCGCCAGCAGCTTGGTCCGGAGTGGGGGATCTTTCGCGAACACCGGGGAGCTGTTTTTT
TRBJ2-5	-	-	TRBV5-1	CASSSAETQYF	TGCGCCAGCAGCTCTGCAGAGACCCAGTACTTC
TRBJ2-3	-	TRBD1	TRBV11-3	CASSLSSGQDTDTQYF	TGTGCCAGCAGCTTAAGTTCGGGACAGGACACAGATACGCAGTATTTT
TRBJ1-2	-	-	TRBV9	CASSLRTFGRDYGYTF	TGTGCCAGCAGCTTACGGACATTCGGGCGAGACTATGGCTACACCTTC
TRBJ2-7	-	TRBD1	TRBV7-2	CASSLGWGQAPPYEQYF	TGTGCCAGCAGCTTAGGTTGGGGACAGGCCCCCCCCTACGAGCAGTACTTC
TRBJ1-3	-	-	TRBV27	CASSEAGGNTIYF	TGTGCCAGCAGCGAGGCAGGCGGAAACACCATATATTTT
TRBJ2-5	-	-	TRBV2	CASSEFPETQYF	TGTGCCAGCAGCGAGTTCCCAGAGACCCAGTACTTC
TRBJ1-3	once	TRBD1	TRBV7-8	CASSLTGGGGNTIYF	TGTGCCAGCAGCTTGACAGGGGGCGGTGGAAACACCATATATTTT
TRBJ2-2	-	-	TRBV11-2	CASSPPRGGRVAGELFF	TGTGCCAGCAGCCCGCCCCGTGGGGGGAGAGTTGCCGGGGAGCTGTTTTTT
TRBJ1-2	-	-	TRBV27	CASSLGMGLGYGYTF	TGTGCCAGCAGCTTGGGGATGGGGTTAGGCTATGGCTACACCTTC
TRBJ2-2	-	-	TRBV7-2	CASSLARVGATGELFF	TGTGCCAGCAGCTTAGCGCGGGTGGGAGCTACCGGGGAGCTGTTTTTT
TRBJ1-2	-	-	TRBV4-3	CASSQEVAGGGYFIGYTF	TGCGCCAGCAGCCAAGAAGTCGCCGGGGGCGGATACTTTATTGGCTACACCTTC
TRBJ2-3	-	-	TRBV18	CASSPRTSTPGDTQYF	TGTGCCAGCTCACCACGGACATCAACCCCGGGTGATACGCAGTATTTT
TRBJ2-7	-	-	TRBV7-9	CASSLGKGPYEQYF	TGTGCCAGCAGCTTAGGTAAGGGTCCCTACGAGCAGTACTTC
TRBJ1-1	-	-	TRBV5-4	CASSWQVGGFVEAFF	TGTGCCAGCAGCTGGCAGGTGGGAGGGTTTGTTGAAGCTTTCTTT
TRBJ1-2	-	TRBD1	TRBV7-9	CASSLGTGGVLNYGYTF	TGTGCCAGCAGCTTAGGGACAGGGGGGGTCCTGAACTATGGCTACACCTTC
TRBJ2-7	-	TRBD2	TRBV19	CASSTRTSGRSSLRYEQYF	TGTGCCAGTAGTACGCGGACTAGCGGGAGGTCTTCCCTTAGATACGAGCAGTACTTC
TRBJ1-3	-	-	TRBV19	CASSMWRGDTIYF	TGTGCCAGTAGTATGTGGCGTGGCGACACCATATATTTT